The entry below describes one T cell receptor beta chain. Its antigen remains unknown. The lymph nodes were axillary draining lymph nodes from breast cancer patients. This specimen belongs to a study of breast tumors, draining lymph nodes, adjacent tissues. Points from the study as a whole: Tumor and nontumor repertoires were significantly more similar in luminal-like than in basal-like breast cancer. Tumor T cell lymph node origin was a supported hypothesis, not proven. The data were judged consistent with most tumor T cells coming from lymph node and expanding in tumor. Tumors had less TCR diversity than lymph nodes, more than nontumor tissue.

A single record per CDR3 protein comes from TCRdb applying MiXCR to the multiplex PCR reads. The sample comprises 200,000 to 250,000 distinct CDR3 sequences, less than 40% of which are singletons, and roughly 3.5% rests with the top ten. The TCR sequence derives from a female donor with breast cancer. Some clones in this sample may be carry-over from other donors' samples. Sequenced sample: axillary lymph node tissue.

The CDR3 here is CSAPQGNTDTQYF. The CDR3 region has the DNA TGCAGTGCACCACAGGGGAACACAGATACGCAGTATTTT. The chain carries TRBV20-1 and TRBJ2-3, with 7 bases identical to TRBD1. Germline CDR1 reads DFQATT; CDR2 reads SNEGSKA (reference sequence). Losses at the gene ends were 6 bases for V and 2 bases for J; bases not matched to a gene: 5. CDR3 length equals 13 residues.